These 6 T cell receptor beta chains were all obtained from the same sample, sequenced in a study of beta chain features in type 1 diabetes. Notes on the study in general: There was a moderate but significant shortening of TCRB CDR3s in all four CD4+ subsets of Type 1 diabetes patients.

These receptors have no known antigen. The investigators reverse transcribed all of the isolated RNA, so they sequenced expressed TCRB transcripts. Produced via immunoSEQ multiplex PCR; TCRdb's table is partial and in-frame only. The sample contains about 160,000 clones, about 8.1% of which appear only once. Input material: central memory CD4+ T cells from blood. Receptor source: a woman aged 18-29 years with type 1 diabetes.

V usage is TRBV5-4 and J usage is TRBJ2-3, with D possibly being TRBD2 (7 bases). Trimming shortened V by 4 bases and J by 5 bases, and 14 bases separated the two germline ends. The CDR3 loop spans 14 amino acids. Per germline, CDR1 SGHNT and CDR2 YYREEE (reference sequence). The CDR3 DNA is TGTGCCAGCAGCCTGAGGGGGGAGGGAGATACGCAGTATTTT. As protein: CASSLRGEGDTQYF.

The sample holds a few counts of this clone. The chain employs TRBV10-2 and TRBJ1-5, with D possibly being TRBD1 (5 bases). The CDR3 runs 14 residues. The V and J ends lost 2 bases and 4 bases respectively, with 9 bases between them. The V gene's germline CDR1 is WSHSY and CDR2 SAAADI. CDR3 sequence reads: CASSEQRGNQPQHF. CDR3 bases: TGCGCCAGCAGTGAGCAACGGGGGAATCAGCCCCAGCATTTT.

The chain is built from TRBV5-1 and TRBJ2-3; 7 bases are shared with TRBD2. The CDR3 is 14 residues long. V was clipped by 2 bases and J by 5 bases; unmatched bases: 5. Germline V lookup: CDR1 SGHRS, CDR2 YFSETQ. The CDR3: CASSFLVAGDTQYF. CDR3 in DNA: TGCGCCAGCAGCTTTTTGGTAGCGGGAGATACGCAGTATTTT.

A single count supports this clone. The chain is built from TRBV4-3 and TRBJ1-2, with D hard to call. The germline V gene encodes CDR1 LGHNA and CDR2 YSLEER. V lost 4 bases and J 2 bases, leaving 14 bases between the germline ends. This CDR3 spans 15 amino acids. In nucleotides, the CDR3 is TGCGCCAGCAGCCCCAACCGGGGATTAAACTATGGCTACACCTTC. Its translation: CASSPNRGLNYGYTF.

The sample holds a few counts of this clone. V usage is TRBV11-2 and J usage is TRBJ2-5; 12 positions match TRBD2. Germline trimming cut 5 bases from V and 5 bases from J; bases unmatched to any gene: 9. Germline assignment: CDR1 SGHAT and CDR2 FQNNGV. This CDR3 is built from 16 residues. The CDR3 coding sequence is TGTGCCAGCAGCATATCCGGACTAGCGGGGAGGGAGACCCAGTACTTC. Amino acid sequence: CASSISGLAGRETQYF.

This clone appeared a few times. The rearrangement uses TRBV7-9 and TRBJ1-1; D is unresolved. The CDR3 loop spans 14 amino acids. Germline V lookup: CDR1 SEHNR, CDR2 FQNEAQ (reference sequence). V was cut by 8 bases and J by 3 bases, with 16 bases left in between. CDR3 nucleotides: TGTGCCAGCCAACGGGCAACCGGGGACACTGAAGCTTTCTTT. Encoded protein: CASQRATGDTEAFF.